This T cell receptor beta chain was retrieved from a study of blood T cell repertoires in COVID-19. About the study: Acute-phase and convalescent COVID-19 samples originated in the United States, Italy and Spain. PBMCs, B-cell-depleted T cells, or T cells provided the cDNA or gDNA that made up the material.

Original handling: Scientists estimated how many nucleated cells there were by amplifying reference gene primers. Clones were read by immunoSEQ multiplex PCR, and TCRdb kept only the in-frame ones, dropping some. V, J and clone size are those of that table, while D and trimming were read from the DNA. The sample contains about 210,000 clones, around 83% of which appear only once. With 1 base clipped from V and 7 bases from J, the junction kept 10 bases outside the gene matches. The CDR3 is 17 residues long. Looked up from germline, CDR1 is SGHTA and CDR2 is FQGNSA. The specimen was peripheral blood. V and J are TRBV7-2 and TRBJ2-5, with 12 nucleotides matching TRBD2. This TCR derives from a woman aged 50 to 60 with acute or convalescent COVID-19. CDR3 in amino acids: CASSLGFLAGGPVTQYF. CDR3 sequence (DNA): TGTGCCAGCAGCTTAGGTTTCCTAGCGGGAGGGCCGGTGACCCAGTACTTC.